This entry is about one T cell receptor beta chain. The data are from a study of blood T cell repertoires in COVID-19. Study overall: Samples came from the United States, Italy and Spain, spanning acute and convalescent COVID-19.

Per the study methods: Amplification with reference gene primers provided the estimates of nucleated cell counts. Sequenced by immunoSEQ multiplex PCR; TCRdb stores in-frame clones only, minus some. The D gene and trimming were derived from the DNA, and the V and J assignments and clone size from that table. The profile shows approximately 250,000 clones, 70% to 90% of them singletons. Sequencing was carried out using peripheral blood. The sequence came from a man aged 40-49 years with acute or convalescent COVID-19.

CDR3 nucleotide sequence: TGTGCCAGCAGTCCTGGGCCTCCCTATGGCTACACCTTC. This translates into CASSPGPPYGYTF. The rearrangement uses TRBV3-1 (or the pseudogene TRBV3-2) and TRBJ1-2; D is unclear. V was trimmed by 6 bases and J by 4 bases, leaving 12 bases between them. This CDR3 spans 13 amino acids. CDR1 and CDR2 (germline): LGHDT, YNNKEL (reference sequence).